These 10 T cell receptor beta chains came from one sample sequenced in a study of beta chain features in type 1 diabetes. As every portion of the isolated RNA was reverse transcribed, the sequencing read expressed TCRB transcripts. Only in-frame clones appear in the TCRdb table, and some are missing; sequencing was by immunoSEQ multiplex PCR. The sample holds some 900,000 clones, about 17% seen once. Material: naive CD4+ T cells from blood. The receptors were gathered from a woman younger than 35 in good health.

The V and J genes are TRBV9 and TRBJ2-3; weak D call: TRBD2 (6 bases). Germline-derived CDR1 and CDR2 are SGDLS and YYNGEE. With 0 bases removed from V and 4 bases from J, the gap between germline ends came to 12 bases. The CDR3 totals 15 residues. In DNA form, the CDR3 reads TGTGCCAGCAGCGTAGCTCCCGGGAGTGCAGATACGCAGTATTTT. It encodes CASSVAPGSADTQYF.

J is TRBJ2-3 and V is TRBV28; TRBD2 matches at 9 bases. The CDR3 covers 19 residues. From germline, CDR1 is MDHEN and CDR2 SYDVKM. J lost 9 bases, V lost 4 bases, and 23 bases had no gene match. Written as DNA, the CDR3 is TGTGCCAGCAGTTCCATGTCGGGAGGGACCAGCGGGAGGCGGGGAACGCAGTATTTT. Translation gives CASSSMSGGTSGRRGTQYF.

This clone turned up a few times. The chain combines TRBV2 with TRBJ2-4; 7 bases fit TRBD1. The CDR3 sequence is 14 residues long. The V segment lost 4 bases and the J segment 3 bases; nucleotides outside the gene matches: 3. Per germline, CDR1 SNHLY and CDR2 FYNNEI. In DNA, the CDR3 is TGTGCCAGCAGTGTGACAGGGCACAAAAACATTCAGTACTTC. This translates into CASSVTGHKNIQYF.

This clone was picked up a small number of times. J is TRBJ2-2 and V is TRBV5-1; D may be TRBD2 (5 bases). This CDR3 has 15 amino acids. The germline V gene has CDR1 SGHRS and CDR2 YFSETQ. Trimming left V 1 base short and J 5 bases short, with 12 bases between. CDR3 region: CASSLTLRRTGELFF. DNA for the CDR3: TGCGCCAGCAGCTTGACGCTCAGGAGGACCGGGGAGCTGTTTTTT.

Details on this clone: Other DNA variants within this sample encode the same CDR3. The rearrangement links TRBV5-6 to TRBJ2-1; D is undetermined. Trimming took 1 base from V and 10 from J, leaving 6 bases between them. Germline V CDR1 and CDR2: SGHDT, YYEEEE. The CDR3 covers 11 residues. CDR3 sequence reads: CASSLLGEQFF. CDR3 nucleotides: TGTGCCAGCAGCTTGTTGGGGGAGCAGTTCTTC.

This clone was seen only a few times. The chain is built from TRBV18 and TRBJ2-7; D remains unclear. The germline V gene encodes CDR1 KGHSH and CDR2 LQKENI. V lost 6 bases and J lost 4, with 16 bases in between. The CDR3 contains 14 residues. The CDR3, as DNA: TGTGCCAGCTCCCCGCCGACTTGGACGTACGAGCAGTACTTC. Its protein product is CASSPPTWTYEQYF.

This clone was seen only a few times. The chain has TRBV20-1 and TRBJ2-7; D remains unclear. V was trimmed by 4 bases and J by 4 bases, leaving 8 bases between them. The CDR3 consists of 11 residues. Looked up from germline, CDR1 is DFQATT and CDR2 is SNEGSKA (reference sequence). This chain's CDR3 is CSATGIYEQYF. CDR3 nucleotides: TGCAGTGCTACTGGGATTTACGAGCAGTACTTC.

This clone was observed a handful of times. The gene calls are TRBV4-3 and TRBJ2-6; possibly TRBD1 for D (6 bases). Germline V gene data show CDR1 as LGHNA and CDR2 as YSLEER. V lost 0 bases, J lost 0 bases, and 12 bases lay in between. The CDR3 totals 18 residues. The CDR3 sequence: CASSQEPDRSSGANVLTF. The CDR3 bases are TGCGCCAGCAGCCAAGAGCCGGACAGAAGCTCTGGGGCCAACGTCCTGACTTTC.

This clone was seen a handful of times. The CDR3 sequence: CASSTQLGVYEQFF. The CDR3 coding sequence is TGTGCCAGCAGCACCCAGTTAGGTGTCTATGAGCAGTTCTTC. The chain recombines TRBV9 with TRBJ2-1; D is unresolved. In germline, CDR1 is SGDLS, CDR2 YYNGEE. The CDR3 has 14 amino acids. V dropped 4 bases and J dropped 8 bases, with 16 bases sitting between them.

V and J are TRBV9 and TRBJ2-2, with D possibly TRBD2 on 5 matching bases. CDR1 and CDR2 (germline): SGDLS, YYNGEE. This CDR3 region has 15 residues. Trimming shortened V by 0 bases and J by 8 bases, and 14 bases separated the two germline ends. CDR3 coding DNA: TGTGCCAGCAGCGTAGACGGTTGGAGGTCTGGGGAGCTGTTTTTT. Encoded protein: CASSVDGWRSGELFF.